Shown below are 32 T cell receptor beta chains from a single sample sequenced in a study of T cells in Graves' hyperthyroidism and ophthalmopathy. RNA transcripts were the template for amplifying TCR beta CDR3 regions. With the HTBI primer set, the TCR CDR3 went through a first round of RT-PCR. Using its own MiXCR run on the multiplex PCR reads, TCRdb lists one record per CDR3 protein. The top ten hold roughly 8.2% of the sample, which has under 350,000 distinct CDR3 sequences, approximately 14% seen once. The sample comprised blood. The source of these receptors is a woman in her thirties or forties with Graves' hyperthyroidism.

This clonotype was seen ten or more times. J is TRBJ1-1 and V is TRBV12-3 or TRBV12-4; D unclear. Trimming stripped 6 bases from V and 1 base from J, with 18 bases between. The CDR3 runs to 16 residues. The CDR3: CASRSLWGNENTEAFF. As DNA, the CDR3 is TGTGCCAGCAGATCACTGTGGGGAAATGAGAACACTGAAGCTTTCTTT.

This clonotype was seen at least ten times. The rearrangement joins TRBV24-1 to TRBJ2-6; tentative D call: TRBD1 (6 bases). Germline loops: CDR1 KGHDR, CDR2 SFDVKD. The CDR3 length is 15 residues. V was shortened by 6 bases and J by 4 bases, with 12 bases between the two germline ends. CDR3 sequence: CATSPRGSGANVLTF. The CDR3 DNA reads TGTGCCACCAGTCCCAGGGGTTCCGGGGCCAACGTCCTGACTTTC.

The chain has TRBV28 and TRBJ2-1, with 7 nucleotides matching TRBD1. Trimming at V came to 6 bases and at J to 8 bases, leaving 16 bases not matched to a gene. The length of the CDR3 is 16 residues. CDR1 and CDR2 from the germline V gene are MDHEN and SYDVKM. The CDR3 coding sequence is TGTGCCAGCAGCCCTAAGACTCACAGGGGTGGCGATGAGCAGTTCTTC. Residues: CASSPKTHRGGDEQFF.

This clonotype showed up many times. The CDR3 DNA reads as TGTGCCAGCACCCCGGAGGGGAGGAACTATGGCTACACCTTC. As protein: CASTPEGRNYGYTF. This chain connects TRBV28 to TRBJ1-2, with D maybe TRBD1 (5 bases). Germline V gives CDR1 MDHEN, CDR2 SYDVKM. CDR3 size: 14 residues. Trimming stripped 7 bases from V and 2 bases from J, with 14 bases between.

This clonotype came up many times. V gene TRBV6-5 combines with J gene TRBJ2-7; TRBD2 aligns across 7 bases. This CDR3 spans 13 amino acids. Germline V lookup: CDR1 MNHEY, CDR2 SVGAGI. V trimming: 2 bases; J trimming: 7 bases; junction bases outside the gene matches: 5. CDR3 nucleotide sequence: TGTGCCAGCAGTTACGGGGAGGGCCGAGAGCAGTACTTC. Its translation: CASSYGEGREQYF.

As regards this clonotype: A clone one base away is much larger, so this may be a read error. The chain employs TRBV13 and TRBJ2-7, with 7 bases aligning to TRBD1. Germline V gene data show CDR1 as PRHDT and CDR2 as FYEKMQ (reference sequence). This CDR3 has 16 residues. DNA of the CDR3: TGTGCCAGCAGCAAAGGGGGCCGGGACAGTTCGTACGAGCGGTACTTC. It encodes CASSKGGRDSSYERYF.

The chain is built from TRBV20-1 and TRBJ2-7; 11 bases fit TRBD2. Unmatched junction bases numbered 12, after V lost 2 bases and J lost 3 bases. Per germline, CDR1 DFQATT and CDR2 SNEGSKA (reference sequence). The CDR3 length is 17 residues. The CDR3 region has the DNA TGCAGTGCTAGAATAGTGGGTAAACTAGCGGGGGTCTACGAGCAGTACTTC. Translation: CSARIVGKLAGVYEQYF.

V and J are TRBV5-8 and TRBJ1-1; TRBD1 matches at 7 bases. Trimming cost V 4 bases and J 6 bases; bases outside gene matches: 6. Germline-derived CDR1 and CDR2 are SGHTS and YDEGEE. The CDR3 runs 13 residues. CDR3 DNA: TGTGCCAGCAGCATAGACAGGGCACCTGAAGCTTTCTTT. Translation gives CASSIDRAPEAFF.

As for this clonotype: Relative to the germline gene, one junction end is altered; a read error may explain this. This chain joins TRBV15 and TRBJ2-7, with D tentatively TRBD2 (8 bases). The CDR3 length is 16 residues. Germline CDR1 and CDR2: LNHNV and YYDKDF (reference sequence). The CDR3 here is CATGRGSGGGVYEQYF. The CDR3 DNA is TGTGCCACCGGCAGGGGCTCGGGAGGGGGCGTATACGAGCAGTACTTC.

A note on this clonotype: This may arise from a read error, as a much more abundant clone is one base away. The chain employs TRBV29-1 and TRBJ2-1, with 8 bases aligning to TRBD1. The CDR3 runs to 18 residues. The germline V gene encodes CDR1 SQVTM and CDR2 ANQGSEA. This CDR3 reads CSVDSIGGRQGRYNERFF. CDR3 coding DNA: TGCAGCGTTGATTCCATAGGGGGGCGACAGGGGAGGTACAATGAGCGGTTCTTC.

At least ten counts were recorded for this clonotype. This chain's CDR3 is CASSLAGSDSYEQYF. The DNA for the CDR3 is TGCGCCAGCAGCTTGGCCGGTAGCGACTCCTACGAGCAGTACTTC. The chain has TRBV5-1 and TRBJ2-7, with a weak D call TRBD2 (5 bases). Per the germline V gene, CDR1 is SGHRS and CDR2 is YFSETQ. V lost 0 bases and J 0 bases, leaving 10 bases between the germline ends. This CDR3 spans 15 amino acids.

The V and J genes are TRBV5-6 and TRBJ2-4, with D maybe TRBD1 (5 bases). Germline V gene lookup returns CDR1 SGHDT and CDR2 YYEEEE. The V end lost 1 base, the J end lost 10 bases, and 15 bases lay between the germline ends. The CDR3 sequence is 14 residues long. CDR3 nucleotide sequence: TGTGCCAGCAGCTTGAGGTGGCAGGGAAGTATTCAGTACTTC. Translated, it gives CASSLRWQGSIQYF.

Many counts were recorded for this clonotype. The V call is TRBV11-2, the J call TRBJ1-1, with D perhaps TRBD1 (6 bases). The CDR3 runs 12 residues. The germline CDR1 and CDR2 sequences are SGHAT and FQNNGV. Trimming stripped 11 bases from V and 5 bases from J, with 15 bases between. The CDR3 sequence: CAAQRGGTEAFF. Here the CDR3 DNA reads TGTGCCGCCCAAAGGGGGGGAACTGAAGCTTTCTTT. Based on the CDR3 plus reference TRBV11-2 and TRBJ1-1, the full variable domain is EAGVAQSPRYKIIEKRQSVAFWCNPISGHATLYWYQQILGQGPKLLIQFQNNGVVDDSQLPKDRFSAERLKGVDSTLKIQPAKLEDSAVYLCAAQRGGTEAFFGQGTRLTVV.

This clonotype was seen ten or more times. This chain uses TRBV2 with TRBJ2-3, with 7 nucleotides matching TRBD1. Germline loops: CDR1 SNHLY, CDR2 FYNNEI. The trim removed 7 bases at V and 2 bases at J, leaving 6 bases unmatched. The CDR3 spans 14 residues. Written as DNA, the CDR3 is TGTGCCAGCAACTACAGGGGACCCACAGATACGCAGTATTTT. It translates to CASNYRGPTDTQYF.

In its sample, this clonotype was seen many times. The chain joins TRBV28 to TRBJ1-5; D is possibly TRBD1 (6 bases). V lost 6 bases and J 2 bases, leaving 11 bases between the germline ends. Germline assignment: CDR1 MDHEN and CDR2 SYDVKM. This CDR3 spans 14 amino acids. The CDR3 sequence: CASRSGVGNQPQHF. The CDR3 DNA reads TGTGCCAGCAGGTCAGGGGTAGGCAATCAGCCCCAGCATTTT.

This clonotype was seen more than once but under ten times. Here the CDR3 DNA reads TGCAGCGTTGACAAGAACACCGGGGAGCTGTTTTTT. Amino acid sequence: CSVDKNTGELFF. The chain couples TRBV29-1 to TRBJ2-2; no clear D gene. The germline CDR1 and CDR2 sequences are SQVTM and ANQGSEA. Trimming removed 3 bases from V and 1 base from J, with 3 bases in between. The CDR3 runs 12 residues.

This clonotype turned up a few times. The rearrangement links TRBV7-9 to TRBJ2-1; D unresolved. CDR1 is SEHNR, CDR2 FQNEAQ, per germline (reference sequence). Trimming took off 1 base at V and 5 bases at J, with 9 bases between the two ends. This CDR3 region has 14 residues. This chain's CDR3 is CASSLGPSHNEQFF. The CDR3 nucleotides read TGTGCCAGCAGCTTAGGTCCTAGTCACAATGAGCAGTTCTTC.

The chain joins TRBV29-1 to TRBJ1-5, with D maybe TRBD1 (6 bases). From germline, CDR1 is SQVTM and CDR2 ANQGSEA. The CDR3 consists of 14 residues. The V and J ends lost 4 bases and 0 bases respectively, with 10 bases between them. CDR3 sequence: CSVAGTNSNQPQHF. Written as DNA, the CDR3 is TGCAGCGTTGCCGGGACAAATAGCAATCAGCCCCAGCATTTT. Variable domain in full (rest from reference TRBV29-1 and TRBJ1-5): SAVISQKPSRDICQRGTSLTIQCQVDSQVTMMFWYRQQPGQSLTLIATANQGSEATYESGFVIDKFPISRPNLTFSTLTVSNMSPEDSSIYLCSVAGTNSNQPQHFGDGTRLSIL.

This chain links TRBV6-2 or TRBV6-3 with TRBJ2-3, with TRBD2 matching over 8 bases. J lost 4 bases, V lost 8 bases, and 11 bases had no gene match. The CDR3 is 15 residues long. Germline V gene data show CDR1 as MNHEY and CDR2 as SVGEGT. The CDR3 DNA sequence: TGTGCCAGCCCTTTAGAGCGGGAGCCATCAGATACGCAGTATTTT. This translates into CASPLEREPSDTQYF.

This clonotype was seen only a few times. The chain employs TRBV9 and TRBJ1-2, with 7 bases aligning to TRBD1. Germline CDR1 SGDLS, CDR2 YYNGEE. The CDR3 is 13 residues long. The V and J ends lost 1 base and 6 bases, in that order; junction bases with no gene match: 3. CDR3: CASSVQGEDGYTF. The CDR3 DNA sequence: TGTGCCAGCAGCGTACAGGGGGAGGATGGCTACACCTTC.

In regard to this clonotype: One end of the junction fails to match germline, which may point to a read error. The chain joins TRBV6-1 to TRBJ1-6; tentative D call: TRBD1 (6 bases). Germline CDR1 reads MNHNS; CDR2 reads SASEGT. The CDR3 is 15 amino acids. CDR3 sequence (DNA): TGTGCCACCAGTGAGTCCGACAGGAGGAATTCACCCCTCCACTTT. Translating it yields CATSESDRRNSPLHF.

This clonotype was recorded many times. This chain links TRBV27 with TRBJ2-1; D might be TRBD2 (6 bases). V lost 0 bases, J lost 4 bases, and 13 bases lay in between. The germline CDR1 and CDR2 sequences are MNHEY and SMNVEV (reference sequence). This CDR3 has 16 amino acids. The CDR3 DNA is TGTGCCAGCAGTTTATCGAGTAGGAGGGGTTACAATGAGCAGTTCTTC. Translation gives CASSLSSRRGYNEQFF.

This clonotype was observed many times. The V and J genes are TRBV28 and TRBJ2-3, with 7 positions matching TRBD1. J was trimmed by 5 bases and V by 4 bases; bases with no gene match: 6. Looked up from germline, CDR1 is MDHEN and CDR2 is SYDVKM. CDR3 length: 14 residues. CDR3 DNA: TGTGCCAGCAGTTCCACCGACAGGGAAGATACGCAGTATTTT. Encoded protein: CASSSTDREDTQYF.

V and J are TRBV7-9 and TRBJ2-1; the D is unclear. The germline gives CDR1 SEHNR, CDR2 FQNEAQ (reference sequence). The CDR3 is made up of 17 amino acids. The V end was cut by 0 bases, the J end by 4 bases, with 16 bases between. The CDR3 nucleotides are TGTGCCAGCAGCTTAGCGGCTTTCAAACATACATACAATGAGCAGTTCTTC. Its protein product is CASSLAAFKHTYNEQFF.

This clonotype was counted at least ten times. The chain employs TRBV18 and TRBJ2-5; D is possibly TRBD1 (5 bases). Germline CDR1 is KGHSH and CDR2 is LQKENI. This CDR3 comprises 13 residues. V lost 4 bases to trimming and J lost 5 bases, with 11 bases between them. CDR3 sequence reads: CASSQGMRETQYF. The CDR3 DNA sequence: TGTGCCAGCTCACAGGGGATGCGGGAGACCCAGTACTTC.

This clonotype was observed at least ten times. This sequence joins TRBV29-1 and TRBJ2-7; D not certain. The CDR3 runs to 13 residues. The germline gives CDR1 SQVTM, CDR2 ANQGSEA. V was pared by 0 bases and J by 0 bases, with 6 bases between. The CDR3: CSVEDVSSYEQYF. CDR3 DNA: TGCAGCGTTGAAGACGTCAGCTCCTACGAGCAGTACTTC.

J is TRBJ1-1 and V is TRBV5-6; D is possibly TRBD1 (6 bases). Trimming took off 2 bases at V and 1 base at J, with 15 bases between the two ends. The CDR3 contains 16 residues. Per germline, CDR1 SGHDT and CDR2 YYEEEE. The DNA for the CDR3 is TGTGCCAGCAGCTTCTTGGGGGCGGGCCAGAACACTGAAGCTTTCTTT. Its protein is CASSFLGAGQNTEAFF.

This clonotype was seen repeatedly, ten times or more. The chain couples TRBV5-1 to TRBJ2-3, with a possible D match to TRBD1 (6 bases). CDR3 length: 15 amino acids. The V and J ends lost 2 bases and 3 bases respectively, with 13 bases between them. Germline lookup yields CDR1 SGHRS and CDR2 YFSETQ. The chain's CDR3 is CASSFQGQGTDTQYF. The CDR3 region has the DNA TGCGCCAGCAGCTTTCAGGGGCAGGGAACAGATACGCAGTATTTT.

This clonotype was observed at least ten times. This chain links TRBV3-1 with TRBJ1-3; perhaps TRBD1 as D (6 bases). From germline, CDR1 is LGHDT and CDR2 YNNKEL (reference sequence). The CDR3 extends over 16 amino acids. With 0 bases removed from V and 7 bases from J, the gap between germline ends came to 16 bases. CDR3: CASSQDPDSRVNTIYF. CDR3 bases: TGTGCCAGCAGCCAAGACCCGGACAGCCGGGTCAACACCATATATTTT.

This clonotype was seen many times. The chain combines TRBV7-9 with TRBJ2-5; D is uncertain. Germline lookup yields CDR1 SEHNR and CDR2 FQNEAQ (reference sequence). The V end lost 0 bases, the J end lost 4 bases, and 9 bases lay between the germline ends. There are 14 residues in the CDR3. CDR3 region: CASSLALRAETQYF. CDR3 coding DNA: TGTGCCAGCAGCTTAGCGCTCCGAGCAGAGACCCAGTACTTC.

This clonotype appeared many times. The gene calls are TRBV7-9 and TRBJ1-1; D unresolved. Trimming removed 1 base at V and 5 bases at J, with 5 bases between. Germline lookup yields CDR1 SEHNR and CDR2 FQNEAQ (reference sequence). The CDR3 contains 12 residues. The CDR3 DNA is TGTGCCAGCAGCTTAGTATGGACTGAAGCTTTCTTT. Translation: CASSLVWTEAFF. The complete variable domain, with remaining parts taken from reference TRBV7-9 and TRBJ1-1, reads DTGVSQNPRHKITKRGQNVTFRCDPISEHNRLYWYRQTLGQGPEFLTYFQNEAQLEKSRLLSDRFSAERPKGSFSTLEIQRTEQGDSAMYLCASSLVWTEAFFGQGTRLTVV.

The chain carries TRBV6-1 and TRBJ2-3; possible D gene TRBD2, 6 bases. The V end lost 0 bases, the J end lost 0 bases, and 7 bases lay between the germline ends. The germline CDR1 and CDR2 sequences are MNHNS and SASEGT. This CDR3 contains 15 residues. As DNA, the CDR3 is TGTGCCAGCAGTGAAGCGGAGGGGAGCACAGATACGCAGTATTTT. Encoded protein: CASSEAEGSTDTQYF.